These T cell receptor beta chains were read from a single sample in a study of blood T cell repertoires in COVID-19. Repertoires were generated with immunoSEQ multiplex PCR, while TCRdb's copy carries only in-frame clones and drops some. The sample includes some 490,000 clones, more than 85% of them seen just once. Sample: PBMCs or T cells enriched from blood (not recorded which). These receptors were collected from a woman aged 60-70 years who had recovered from COVID-19. The CDR3 runs from the conserved cysteine through the conserved F or W. A D gene is named only where the DNA matches it firmly. Rows may omit the clone size; those that give it use once, few, many or a size class.

J gene: TRBJ1-2
D gene: NA
clone size: NA
V gene: TRBV27
CDR3 DNA: TGTGCCAGCAGTTTACTCTCAGGGGACTATGGCTACACCTTC
CDR3 protein: CASSLLSGDYGYTF

J gene: TRBJ1-4
D gene: TRBD1
clone size: NA
V gene: TRBV2
CDR3 DNA: TGTGCCAGCAGTGCCTTGAAAGACAGGGAGGATGAAAAACTGTTTTTT
CDR3 protein: CASSALKDREDEKLFF

J gene: TRBJ1-6
D gene: TRBD1
clone size: NA
V gene: TRBV6-5
CDR3 DNA: TGTGCCAGCAGTTACACCCGGGACAGGGAAACATCACCCCTCCACTTT
CDR3 protein: CASSYTRDRETSPLHF

J gene: TRBJ2-2
D gene: NA
clone size: NA
V gene: TRBV23-1
CDR3 DNA: TGCGCCAGCAGTCATGGCGGGGCCTATTACACCGGGGAGCTGTTTTTT
CDR3 protein: CASSHGGAYYTGELFF

J gene: TRBJ1-2
D gene: NA
clone size: once
V gene: TRBV2
CDR3 DNA: TGTGCCAGCAGTGGCGACAGTTACTATGGCTACACCTTC
CDR3 protein: CASSGDSYYGYTF

J gene: TRBJ2-6
D gene: TRBD2
clone size: NA
V gene: TRBV5-1
CDR3 DNA: TGCGCCAGCAGCCGCGTGACTAGCGGGGACTCTGGGGCCAACGTCCTGACTTTC
CDR3 protein: CASSRVTSGDSGANVLTF

J gene: TRBJ2-2
D gene: NA
clone size: NA
V gene: TRBV2
CDR3 DNA: TGTGCCAGCAGTGACTCTCTCCGGTGGACCGGGGAGCTGTTTTTT
CDR3 protein: CASSDSLRWTGELFF

J gene: TRBJ2-3
D gene: TRBD2
clone size: once
V gene: TRBV5-1
CDR3 DNA: TGCGCCAGCAGCTTGGGAGGACTAGCGGGGATAGGCACAGATACGCAGTATTTT
CDR3 protein: CASSLGGLAGIGTDTQYF

J gene: TRBJ2-2
D gene: NA
clone size: NA
V gene: TRBV5-1
CDR3 DNA: TGCGCCAGCAGCCGGGACTTGTCGGACACCGGGGAGCTGTTTTTT
CDR3 protein: CASSRDLSDTGELFF

J gene: TRBJ1-1
D gene: TRBD1
clone size: once
V gene: TRBV5-1
CDR3 DNA: TGCGCCAGCAGCGATACAGGGGGGAACACTGAAGCTTTCTTT
CDR3 protein: CASSDTGGNTEAFF

J gene: TRBJ2-2
D gene: TRBD1
clone size: NA
V gene: TRBV10-2
CDR3 DNA: TGCGCCAGCAGGCAAATAGACAGGGGGCGCACCGGGGAGCTGTTTTTT
CDR3 protein: CASRQIDRGRTGELFF

J gene: TRBJ1-2
D gene: TRBD1
clone size: NA
V gene: TRBV2
CDR3 DNA: TGTGCCAGCAGTTTACAGGGGGCGGATGGCTACACCTTC
CDR3 protein: CASSLQGADGYTF

J gene: TRBJ2-7
D gene: TRBD2
clone size: few
V gene: TRBV27
CDR3 DNA: TGTGCCAGCCGCCCAACGCCGGGGGGAACTTACGGCGAGCAGTACTTC
CDR3 protein: CASRPTPGGTYGEQYF

J gene: TRBJ1-1
D gene: NA
clone size: NA
V gene: TRBV28
CDR3 DNA: TGTGCCACCCGCCCCCCACCCAGGGTAATTAGGGGAACTGAAGCTTTCTTT
CDR3 protein: CATRPPPRVIRGTEAFF

J gene: TRBJ2-7
D gene: NA
clone size: NA
V gene: TRBV30
CDR3 DNA: TGTGCCTGGAGTGTAGCCAGGGACTACGAGCAGTACTTC
CDR3 protein: CAWSVARDYEQYF

J gene: TRBJ1-1
D gene: TRBD1
clone size: NA
V gene: TRBV12-5
CDR3 DNA: TGTGCTAGTGGTTTTGGGACAGTGCCTGAAGCTTTCTTT
CDR3 protein: CASGFGTVPEAFF

J gene: TRBJ2-7
D gene: NA
clone size: NA
V gene: TRBV6-5
CDR3 DNA: TGTGCCAGCAGGAAAACTTCCGTGAATACCTACGAGCAGTACTTC
CDR3 protein: CASRKTSVNTYEQYF

J gene: TRBJ1-1
D gene: NA
clone size: once
V gene: TRBV7-9
CDR3 DNA: TGTGCCAGCAGGGCCGACACCTATGGTGAAGCTTTCTTT
CDR3 protein: CASRADTYGEAFF

J gene: TRBJ2-4
D gene: NA
clone size: NA
V gene: TRBV27
CDR3 DNA: TGTGCCAGCAGTTTGAGGAGCGGCAAAAACATTCAGTACTTC
CDR3 protein: CASSLRSGKNIQYF

J gene: TRBJ2-7
D gene: NA
clone size: NA
V gene: TRBV6-5
CDR3 DNA: TGTGCCAGCAGCCGGAGCCCCCAGGGTAGGGGCGAGCAGTACTTC
CDR3 protein: CASSRSPQGRGEQYF

J gene: TRBJ1-5
D gene: NA
clone size: NA
V gene: TRBV19
CDR3 DNA: TGTGCCAGCAAAGCCGGGTCCCCCGGAGGTCAGCCCCAGCATTTT
CDR3 protein: CASKAGSPGGQPQHF

J gene: TRBJ2-4
D gene: TRBD2
clone size: NA
V gene: TRBV2
CDR3 DNA: TGTGCCAGCCGTATGACTAGCGGGGGGGCGGTCAAAAACATTCAGTACTTC
CDR3 protein: CASRMTSGGAVKNIQYF

J gene: TRBJ2-3
D gene: TRBD2
clone size: NA
V gene: TRBV4-2
CDR3 DNA: TGTGCCAGCAGCCAAGATGTAGCGGGGGCACCAGATACGCAGTATTTT
CDR3 protein: CASSQDVAGAPDTQYF

J gene: TRBJ2-1
D gene: TRBD1
clone size: NA
V gene: TRBV15
CDR3 DNA: TGTGCCACCAGCAAAGGGGACAGGGGGGATGAGCAGTTCTTC
CDR3 protein: CATSKGDRGDEQFF

J gene: TRBJ1-2
D gene: TRBD1
clone size: NA
V gene: TRBV19
CDR3 DNA: TGTGCCAGTAGTATGGGTGACAGGGCTAACTATGGCTACACCTTC
CDR3 protein: CASSMGDRANYGYTF

J gene: TRBJ2-1
D gene: NA
clone size: NA
V gene: TRBV2
CDR3 DNA: TGTGCCAGCACAGGTTCGGTCTCCTACAATGAGCAGTTCTTC
CDR3 protein: CASTGSVSYNEQFF

J gene: TRBJ2-1
D gene: NA
clone size: NA
V gene: TRBV27
CDR3 DNA: TGTGCCAGCAGTCTCCTGGTCAGGCGCAATGAGCAGTTCTTC
CDR3 protein: CASSLLVRRNEQFF

J gene: TRBJ2-7
D gene: NA
clone size: NA
V gene: TRBV4-1
CDR3 DNA: TGCGCCAGCAGCCAAGATAGTCGGCAGGGTTGGTACGAGCAGTACTTC
CDR3 protein: CASSQDSRQGWYEQYF

J gene: TRBJ2-3
D gene: TRBD1
clone size: few
V gene: TRBV29-1
CDR3 DNA: TGCAGCGTTGTGAGGGGGCAGTTCACAGATACGCAGTATTTT
CDR3 protein: CSVVRGQFTDTQYF

J gene: TRBJ2-5
D gene: TRBD2
clone size: NA
V gene: TRBV24-1
CDR3 DNA: TGTGCCACCAGTGACCCACGGAGGGAGGGACAAGAGACCCAGTACTTC
CDR3 protein: CATSDPRREGQETQYF

J gene: TRBJ1-2
D gene: NA
clone size: few
V gene: TRBV4-1
CDR3 DNA: TGCGCCAGCAGCCTGGAGGTTAACTATGGCTACACCTTC
CDR3 protein: CASSLEVNYGYTF

J gene: TRBJ1-2
D gene: NA
clone size: NA
V gene: TRBV10-2
CDR3 DNA: TGCGCCAGCAGTTTGGGCACCTACTATGGCTACACCTTC
CDR3 protein: CASSLGTYYGYTF

J gene: TRBJ1-3
D gene: NA
clone size: NA
V gene: TRBV18
CDR3 DNA: TGTGCCAGCTCGACGATGGGGGGTGACACCATATATTTT
CDR3 protein: CASSTMGGDTIYF

J gene: TRBJ2-7
D gene: TRBD2
clone size: NA
V gene: TRBV10-3
CDR3 DNA: TGTGCCATCAGCCGACTAGCGGGGGGGCTAAACGAGCAGTACTTC
CDR3 protein: CAISRLAGGLNEQYF

J gene: TRBJ2-5
D gene: NA
clone size: once
V gene: TRBV15
CDR3 DNA: TGTGCCACCAGCAGAGATTTAGCCGAGGAGACCCAGTACTTC
CDR3 protein: CATSRDLAEETQYF

J gene: TRBJ2-1
D gene: TRBD2
clone size: NA
V gene: TRBV24-1
CDR3 DNA: TGTGCCACCAGTGATTTCAATCCTAGCGGGGCAGGAGAGCAGTTCTTC
CDR3 protein: CATSDFNPSGAGEQFF

J gene: TRBJ2-3
D gene: TRBD1
clone size: NA
V gene: TRBV30
CDR3 DNA: TGTGCCTGGAGGGACAGGAAAAGCACAGATACGCAGTATTTT
CDR3 protein: CAWRDRKSTDTQYF

J gene: TRBJ1-2
D gene: TRBD1
clone size: few
V gene: TRBV2
CDR3 DNA: TGTGCCAGCGATTTACAGGGGGGCTATGGCTACACCTTC
CDR3 protein: CASDLQGGYGYTF

J gene: TRBJ2-7
D gene: NA
clone size: NA
V gene: TRBV4-1
CDR3 DNA: TGCGCCAGCAGCCAAGTGGCAGGGATCTACGAGCAGTACTTC
CDR3 protein: CASSQVAGIYEQYF

J gene: TRBJ1-1
D gene: NA
clone size: NA
V gene: TRBV5-1
CDR3 DNA: TGCGCCAGTACAGGGTCCACTGAAGCTTTCTTT
CDR3 protein: CASTGSTEAFF

J gene: TRBJ2-6
D gene: NA
clone size: NA
V gene: TRBV5-1
CDR3 DNA: TGCGCCAGCAGCTTGGCCTTGGCACCTGGGGCCAACGTCCTGACTTTC
CDR3 protein: CASSLALAPGANVLTF

J gene: TRBJ2-2
D gene: NA
clone size: NA
V gene: TRBV11-2
CDR3 DNA: TGTGCCAGCAGCAAAGCCCCCGGGGAGCTGTTTTTT
CDR3 protein: CASSKAPGELFF

J gene: TRBJ1-4
D gene: NA
clone size: few
V gene: TRBV3-1/TRBV3-2
CDR3 DNA: TGTGCCAGCAGCCAAGCAACAGGGTCCGGAATAAGTGAAAAACTGTTTTTT
CDR3 protein: CASSQATGSGISEKLFF

J gene: TRBJ2-2
D gene: NA
clone size: few
V gene: TRBV24-1
CDR3 DNA: TGTGCCACCCTTCCCGGACAGACCGCGAACACCGGGGAGCTGTTTTTT
CDR3 protein: CATLPGQTANTGELFF

J gene: TRBJ1-5
D gene: NA
clone size: NA
V gene: TRBV2
CDR3 DNA: TGTGCCAGCAAGGGAGGGTATAACTTGAATCAGCCCCAGCATTTT
CDR3 protein: CASKGGYNLNQPQHF

J gene: TRBJ2-3
D gene: TRBD1
clone size: NA
V gene: TRBV24-1
CDR3 DNA: TGTGCCACCAGTGGCCTCAACAGGGGGCGAGCGGATACGCAGTATTTT
CDR3 protein: CATSGLNRGRADTQYF